What follows are 14 T cell receptor beta chains derived from one specimen sequenced in a study of control samples from healthy donors and cancer patients. Here immunoSEQ multiplex PCR was the method, and the copy in TCRdb shows in-frame clones only, minus some. This table holds approximately 37,000 clones, around 80% found once. The specimen was PBMCs. These receptors were obtained from an older woman with lung cancer.

This clone was seen only a few times. The rearrangement uses TRBV9 and TRBJ2-1; tentative D call: TRBD2 (6 bases). In germline, CDR1 is SGDLS, CDR2 YYNGEE. Trimming left V 0 bases short and J 8 bases short, with 15 bases between. This CDR3 has 15 residues. CDR3: CASSVATGLRHEQFF. CDR3 DNA sequence: TGTGCCAGCAGCGTAGCTACAGGACTACGGCATGAGCAGTTCTTC.

The CDR3: CASTQGLGPQHF. The DNA of the CDR3 is TGTGCCAGCACCCAGGGACTAGGGCCCCAGCATTTT. This chain uses TRBV5-6 with TRBJ1-5, with D possibly matching TRBD1 (5 bases). Per germline, CDR1 SGHDT and CDR2 YYEEEE. This CDR3 is built from 12 residues. Between the trimmed V and J ends, which lost 6 bases and 9 bases, there was a span of 13 bases.

The rearrangement joins TRBV7-9 to TRBJ1-1; D is unclear. The CDR3 runs to 12 residues. Germline loops: CDR1 SEHNR, CDR2 FQNEAQ (reference sequence). The V end lost 1 base, the J end lost 0 bases, and 0 bases lay between the germline ends. CDR3 region: CASSLVNTEAFF. DNA of the CDR3: TGTGCCAGCAGCTTAGTGAACACTGAAGCTTTCTTT.

The rearrangement links TRBV19 to TRBJ2-1, with D hard to call. V dropped 4 bases and J dropped 8 bases, with 18 bases sitting between them. CDR1 is LNHDA and CDR2 is SQIVND in the germline V gene (reference sequence). This CDR3 has 15 residues. The CDR3 loop reads CASSRVGQRTDEQFF. Written as DNA, the CDR3 is TGTGCCAGTAGTAGGGTCGGGCAGCGAACGGATGAGCAGTTCTTC. Supplemented by reference TRBV19 and TRBJ2-1, the full variable domain reads DGGITQSPKYLFRKEGQNVTLSCEQNLNHDAMYWYRQDPGQGLRLIYYSQIVNDFQKGDIAEGYSVSREKKESFPLTVTSAQKNPTAFYLCASSRVGQRTDEQFFGPGTRLTVL.

The chain is built from TRBV19 and TRBJ2-7, with D perhaps matching TRBD1 or TRBD2 (6 bases each). Looked up from germline, CDR1 is LNHDA and CDR2 is SQIVND (reference sequence). Trimming removed 2 bases from V and 0 bases from J, with 17 bases in between. This CDR3 is built from 17 residues. The CDR3, as DNA: TGTGCCAGTAGTATAACGGGCACGGGGGCCGTCTCCTACGAGCAGTACTTC. This sequence encodes CASSITGTGAVSYEQYF.

The genes are TRBV5-1 and TRBJ2-1; 10 bases align to TRBD1. Per germline, CDR1 SGHRS and CDR2 YFSETQ. The V and J ends lost 0 bases and 0 bases, in that order; junction bases with no gene match: 9. The CDR3 extends over 19 amino acids. Here the CDR3 reads CASSLAGQGSYSSYNEQFF. In DNA, the CDR3 is TGCGCCAGCAGCTTGGCGGGACAGGGGTCCTATAGCTCCTACAATGAGCAGTTCTTC. The entire variable domain, with the rest obtained from reference TRBV5-1 and TRBJ2-1, is as follows: KAGVTQTPRYLIKTRGQQVTLSCSPISGHRSVSWYQQTPGQGLQFLFEYFSETQRNKGNFPGRFSGRQFSNSRSEMNVSTLELGDSALYLCASSLAGQGSYSSYNEQFFGPGTRLTVL.

V and J are TRBV2 and TRBJ1-6; TRBD1 is a possible D gene (5 bases). Germline-derived CDR1 and CDR2 are SNHLY and FYNNEI. The V end lost 2 bases, the J end lost 10 bases, and 15 bases lay between the germline ends. The CDR3 has 15 residues. CDR3 DNA: TGTGCCAGCAGTGAATTTTCAGGGCAGAGGTCACCCCTCCACTTT. This sequence encodes CASSEFSGQRSPLHF.

This sequence joins TRBV6-1 and TRBJ1-1; weak D call: TRBD1 (5 bases). The CDR3 spans 13 residues. Germline values: CDR1 MNHNS, CDR2 SASEGT. V shed 3 bases and J shed 7 bases, with 12 bases lying between them. This chain's CDR3 is CASSDMGLGEAFF. The CDR3 region has the DNA TGTGCCAGCAGTGATATGGGGCTAGGTGAAGCTTTCTTT.

This clone turned up a few times. The chain employs TRBV19 and TRBJ2-6, with D perhaps TRBD2 (6 bases). The CDR3 is made up of 14 amino acids. V lost 10 bases and J 0 bases, leaving 10 bases between the germline ends. CDR1 is LNHDA and CDR2 is SQIVND in the germline V gene (reference sequence). The CDR3 sequence is CAISGDSGANVLTF. The CDR3 region has the DNA TGTGCCATCTCGGGGGACTCTGGGGCCAACGTCCTGACTTTC.

The chain links TRBV5-1 to TRBJ2-3; D is unclear. The V end lost 4 bases, the J end lost 3 bases, and 9 bases lay between the germline ends. This CDR3 comprises 13 residues. Germline V CDR1 and CDR2: SGHRS, YFSETQ. The CDR3 reads CASSPSRTDTQYF. The CDR3 nucleotides read TGCGCCAGCAGCCCCTCGCGGACAGATACGCAGTATTTT.

This sequence joins TRBV7-9 and TRBJ1-1; possible D gene TRBD1, 6 bases. The CDR3 is made up of 12 amino acids. The V gene lost 3 bases and the J gene lost 11 bases, with 13 bases spanning the gap. Germline loops: CDR1 SEHNR, CDR2 FQNEAQ (reference sequence). The CDR3 nucleotides read TGTGCCAGCAGCTTCGGGGGGACACGGGCTTTCTTT. It specifies CASSFGGTRAFF.

This chain links TRBV5-1 with TRBJ2-1, with D possibly TRBD2 on 6 matching bases. The CDR3 covers 16 residues. Trimming cost V 2 bases and J 0 bases, with 12 bases left between them. Germline assignment: CDR1 SGHRS and CDR2 YFSETQ. The CDR3 reads CASSLGDLYSYNEQFF. The CDR3 DNA is TGCGCCAGCAGCTTAGGGGACTTGTACTCCTACAATGAGCAGTTCTTC.

V is TRBV18 and J is TRBJ1-1; 11 bases map to TRBD1. Germline V gives CDR1 KGHSH, CDR2 LQKENI. CDR3 size: 14 residues. V shed 6 bases and J 4 bases; nucleotides not matched to a gene: 4. CDR3 DNA sequence: TGTGCCAGCTCGGCCGGGACAGGGGGCACTGAAGCTTTCTTT. Translating gives CASSAGTGGTEAFF.

The chain uses TRBV19 and TRBJ1-5; the D gene is possibly TRBD1 (5 bases). Germline V gives CDR1 LNHDA, CDR2 SQIVND (reference sequence). This CDR3 has 13 amino acids. The V gene lost 3 bases and the J gene lost 5 bases, with 8 bases spanning the gap. The CDR3 region has the DNA TGTGCCAGTAGTATCGGGGGGGATCAGCCCCAGCATTTT. Translated: CASSIGGDQPQHF.